The 27 T cell receptor beta chains below were found in one sample sequenced in a study of cutaneous CD30+ T cell lymphoproliferative disorder and hepatitis E. TCRdb's table, derived via immunoSEQ multiplex PCR, lists solely in-frame clones and lacks some. This table has thousands of clones, 74% appearing once. The sequenced sample was blood. The receptors were sampled from a human donor with a cutaneous T cell lymphoproliferative disorder associated with hepatitis E virus.

This clone showed up just a few times. The chain combines TRBV7-9 with TRBJ2-7; 7 bases align to TRBD2. The CDR3 is 15 residues long. V was pared by 4 bases and J by 0 bases, with 6 bases of the junction left unmatched. Germline V gives CDR1 SEHNR, CDR2 FQNEAQ (reference sequence). The CDR3 here is CASSSRLANSYEQYF. The CDR3 nucleotides are TGTGCCAGCAGCTCCCGACTAGCAAACTCCTACGAGCAGTACTTC.

This clone occurred a few times. The genes are TRBV5-1 and TRBJ2-7; D is uncertain. The V end lost 0 bases, the J end lost 7 bases, and 17 bases lay between the germline ends. Germline V lookup: CDR1 SGHRS, CDR2 YFSETQ. The length of the CDR3 is 15 residues. CDR3 residues: CASSLALGYGYEQYF. CDR3 sequence (DNA): TGCGCCAGCAGCTTGGCTCTGGGTTACGGGTATGAGCAGTACTTC.

This chain links TRBV9 with TRBJ2-7; D perhaps matches TRBD2 (6 bases). Germline lookup yields CDR1 SGDLS and CDR2 YYNGEE. Trimming took 5 bases from V and 7 from J, leaving 10 bases between them. The CDR3 has 11 residues. The chain's CDR3 is CASSLGGEQYF. In DNA form, the CDR3 reads TGTGCCAGCAGTCTAGGAGGGGAGCAGTACTTC. The full variable domain, its missing parts supplied by reference TRBV9 and TRBJ2-7, is DSGVTQTPKHLITATGQRVTLRCSPRSGDLSVYWYQQSLDQGLQFLIQYYNGEERAKGNILERFSAQQFPDLHSELNLSSLELGDSALYFCASSLGGEQYFGPGTRLTVT.

The chain couples TRBV28 to TRBJ2-5, with 9 nucleotides matching TRBD2. V lost 4 bases and J lost 2; bases outside the gene matches: 2. Per germline, CDR1 MDHEN and CDR2 SYDVKM. The CDR3 consists of 14 residues. The CDR3 sequence is CASSSLAGQETQYF. The CDR3 DNA sequence: TGTGCCAGCAGTTCACTAGCGGGTCAAGAGACCCAGTACTTC. Full variable domain (outside the CDR3, taken from reference TRBV28 and TRBJ2-5): DVKVTQSSRYLVKRTGEKVFLECVQDMDHENMFWYRQDPGLGLRLIYFSYDVKMKEKGDIPEGYSVSREKKERFSLILESASTNQTSMYLCASSSLAGQETQYFGPGTRLLVL.

The table lists this clone with a few counts. This chain uses TRBV7-3 with TRBJ1-5; tentative D call: TRBD1 (5 bases). The germline V and J ends were trimmed by 5 bases and 4 bases, with 9 bases remaining between them. This CDR3 is built from 13 residues. From germline, CDR1 is SGHTA and CDR2 FQGTGA. This CDR3 is CASSPTVNQPQHF. CDR3 nucleotide sequence: TGTGCCAGCAGCCCGACAGTGAATCAGCCCCAGCATTTT.

The rearrangement joins TRBV28 to TRBJ1-6, with 10 bases matching TRBD1. J lost 6 bases, V lost 5 bases, and 7 bases had no gene match. The CDR3 is made up of 16 amino acids. Germline CDR1 MDHEN, CDR2 SYDVKM. CDR3 protein: CASSPPGQGINSPLHF. Written as DNA, the CDR3 is TGTGCCAGCAGTCCGCCGGGACAGGGGATTAATTCACCCCTCCACTTT.

The chain employs TRBV9 and TRBJ2-1; TRBD1 aligns across 8 bases. The length of the CDR3 is 15 residues. The J segment lost 1 base and the V segment lost 3 bases, leaving 3 bases of the junction unmatched. The germline gives CDR1 SGDLS, CDR2 YYNGEE. The CDR3 coding sequence is TGTGCCAGCAGCGGACAGGGGAATTCCTACAATGAGCAGTTCTTC. The encoded protein is CASSGQGNSYNEQFF.

The J gene is TRBJ1-2, the V gene TRBV28; D remains unclear. V was trimmed by 6 bases and J by 2 bases, leaving 10 bases between them. There are 13 residues in the CDR3. Germline lookup yields CDR1 MDHEN and CDR2 SYDVKM. The CDR3 coding sequence is TGTGCCAGCAGCTTGAAGGGAAACTATGGCTACACCTTC. This encodes CASSLKGNYGYTF.

The genes are TRBV27 and TRBJ1-6, with D maybe TRBD1 (5 bases). The V end lost 0 bases, the J end lost 7 bases, and 10 bases lay between the germline ends. This CDR3 spans 15 amino acids. Germline V gene data show CDR1 as MNHEY and CDR2 as SMNVEV (reference sequence). This CDR3 reads CASSLSRGKNSPLHF. DNA for the CDR3: TGTGCCAGCAGTTTATCGAGGGGAAAGAATTCACCCCTCCACTTT.

The rearrangement links TRBV13 to TRBJ2-3; no definite D call. Germline V CDR1 and CDR2: PRHDT, FYEKMQ (reference sequence). The CDR3 is made up of 14 amino acids. Trimming cost V 2 bases and J 4 bases, with 10 bases left between them. The CDR3 DNA is TGTGCCAGCAGCTTACTGAGGCTCCCAGATACGCAGTATTTT. It specifies CASSLLRLPDTQYF.

This CDR3 reads CASGLAGLAGEQFF. In DNA form, the CDR3 reads TGTGCTAGTGGTTTGGCGGGACTAGCGGGAGAGCAGTTCTTC. V gene TRBV12-5 combines with J gene TRBJ2-1; TRBD2 matches 13 bases. The CDR3 runs to 14 residues. V lost 1 base and J lost 10; bases outside the gene matches: 1. Germline CDR1 reads LGHNT; CDR2 reads FRNRAP. Looking up the rest from reference TRBV12-5 and TRBJ2-1 gives the full variable domain: DARVTQTPRHKVTEMGQEVTMRCQPILGHNTVFWYRQTMMQGLELLAYFRNRAPLDDSGMPKDRFSAEMPDATLATLKIQPSEPRDSAVYFCASGLAGLAGEQFFGPGTRLTVL.

This chain links TRBV5-1 with TRBJ1-2; D perhaps matches TRBD1 (6 bases). Deletions cut 6 bases from V and 7 bases from J, with 22 bases between. CDR1 is SGHRS and CDR2 is YFSETQ in the germline V gene. The CDR3 length is 15 residues. CDR3 sequence: CASNPAGGQPGGYTF. The CDR3 DNA is TGCGCCAGCAACCCCGCGGGGGGGCAACCGGGTGGCTACACCTTC.

V and J are TRBV19 and TRBJ2-5; no firm D call. The closer fit of TRBJ2-7 to the DNA end suggests the J call may be wrong. The germline V gene encodes CDR1 LNHDA and CDR2 SQIVND (reference sequence). The CDR3 has 11 amino acids. Here the CDR3 DNA reads TGTGCCAGTAGTTTTGACGGCGAGCAGTACTTC. It specifies CASSFDGEQYF.

This rearrangement joins TRBV6-5 to TRBJ2-1; D is perhaps TRBD2 (5 bases). Germline V gene sequence: CDR1 MNHEY, CDR2 SVGAGI. The CDR3 runs to 15 residues. V was trimmed by 5 bases and J by 0 bases, leaving 11 bases between them. CDR3 residues: CASSRTSPSYNEQFF. The CDR3 DNA reads as TGTGCCAGCAGTAGAACTAGTCCCTCCTACAATGAGCAGTTCTTC.

The chain employs TRBV11-2 and TRBJ1-2; no firm D call. CDR3 length: 14 residues. Trimming shortened V by 1 base and J by 5 bases, and 11 bases separated the two germline ends. Germline V gene sequence: CDR1 SGHAT, CDR2 FQNNGV. CDR3 region: CASSLGGTVYGYTF. The CDR3, as DNA: TGTGCCAGCAGCTTAGGGGGAACAGTATATGGCTACACCTTC.

The chain links TRBV6-6 to TRBJ1-4, with a tentative D call TRBD1 (5 bases). Trimming pared 8 bases from V and 6 bases from J, leaving 10 bases between. The length of the CDR3 is 12 residues. Germline CDR1 MNHNY, CDR2 SVGAGI (reference sequence). The CDR3 sequence: CASRGRDEKLFF. CDR3 nucleotides: TGTGCCAGCCGGGGGAGGGATGAAAAACTGTTTTTT.

V and J are TRBV7-9 and TRBJ1-2; TRBD1 matches 7 bases. Trimming cost V 2 bases and J 8 bases; bases outside gene matches: 5. Germline CDR1 is SEHNR and CDR2 is FQNEAQ (reference sequence). This CDR3 comprises 13 residues. The CDR3 DNA reads as TGTGCCAGCAGCTTAACAGGGGATGAGGGCTACACCTTC. It codes for CASSLTGDEGYTF.

This clone appeared a single time. V gene TRBV7-9 combines with J gene TRBJ1-4; unclear D gene. This CDR3 is built from 14 residues. The V end was cut by 8 bases, the J end by 6 bases, with 16 bases between. Germline assignment: CDR1 SEHNR and CDR2 FQNEAQ (reference sequence). The CDR3 bases are TGTGCCAGCGCCTCGCGCGGGGTTGATGAAAAACTGTTTTTT. The encoded protein is CASASRGVDEKLFF.

This clone turned up a few times. V usage is TRBV4-1 and J usage is TRBJ2-7; TRBD2 aligns across 7 bases. Per the germline V gene, CDR1 is MGHRA and CDR2 is YSYEKL. V lost 1 base and J lost 1; bases outside the gene matches: 16. This CDR3 is built from 19 residues. In DNA form, the CDR3 reads TGCGCCAGCAGCCAAGGTCGACTGGGACTACCGAGCTCATCCTACGAGCAGTACTTC. Encoded protein: CASSQGRLGLPSSSYEQYF.

CDR3 coding DNA: TGTGCCAGCAGGAGGACAGGGGATTCACCCCTCCACTTT. This codes for CASRRTGDSPLHF. The V gene is TRBV6-5, the J gene TRBJ1-6; 9 bases are a match to TRBD1. The V gene end was trimmed by 6 bases and the J gene end by 8 bases; junction bases not matched to a gene: 2. The CDR3 has 13 amino acids. In germline, CDR1 is MNHEY, CDR2 SVGAGI.

The rearrangement joins TRBV19 to TRBJ2-1; the D gene could be TRBD1 or TRBD2 (5 bases each). CDR3 length equals 14 residues. V shed 6 bases and J shed 6 bases, with 15 bases lying between them. Germline CDR1 LNHDA, CDR2 SQIVND (reference sequence). CDR3 in DNA: TGTGCCAGTAGCCCGTTCGGGGACGGCAATGAGCAGTTCTTC. This codes for CASSPFGDGNEQFF.

This chain links TRBV25-1 with TRBJ2-1; 8 bases match TRBD1. This CDR3 spans 14 amino acids. The J segment lost 4 bases and the V segment lost 7 bases, leaving 6 bases of the junction unmatched. CDR1 and CDR2 (germline): MGHDK, SYGVNS. The DNA for the CDR3 is TGTGCCAGCAAGCCAGGGGGCTCATACAATGAGCAGTTCTTC. Its protein product is CASKPGGSYNEQFF.

J is TRBJ2-2 and V is TRBV10-1; D gene ambiguous. CDR3 length equals 16 residues. Trimming took off 2 bases at V and 4 bases at J, with 14 bases between the two ends. Germline V CDR1 and CDR2: WNHNN, SYGVQD (reference sequence). In DNA form, the CDR3 reads TGCGCCAGCAGTGAGCGGTTCCCTCCGGGCACCGGGGAGCTGTTTTTT. The encoded protein is CASSERFPPGTGELFF.

The J gene is TRBJ2-5, the V gene TRBV4-1, with D unclear. CDR3 length: 14 residues. Trimming pared 4 bases from V and 5 bases from J, leaving 14 bases between. In germline, CDR1 is MGHRA, CDR2 YSYEKL. The CDR3 DNA follows: TGCGCCAGCAGCCTGGGAAATATAATGGAGACCCAGTACTTC. Its protein product is CASSLGNIMETQYF.

This rearrangement joins TRBV28 to TRBJ1-2; no definite D call. This CDR3 contains 10 residues. CDR1 and CDR2 (germline): MDHEN, SYDVKM. Trimming took 4 bases from V and 4 from J, leaving 1 base between them. The CDR3 nucleotides read TGTGCCAGCAGTTCCTATGGCTACACCTTC. Amino acids: CASSSYGYTF.

This clone was found a few times. The chain combines TRBV30 with TRBJ1-1; unclear D gene. The V gene's germline CDR1 is GTSNPN and CDR2 SVGIG (reference sequence). V was cut by 2 bases and J by 1 base, with 5 bases left in between. This CDR3 spans 12 amino acids. The CDR3 DNA sequence: TGTGCCTGGAGTCCCGGGAACACTGAAGCTTTCTTT. Translated: CAWSPGNTEAFF.

This clone was observed a few times. This rearrangement joins TRBV19 to TRBJ1-5; D possibly corresponds to TRBD1 (5 bases). Trimming left V 10 bases short and J 1 base short, with 11 bases between. This CDR3 region has 13 residues. The V gene's germline CDR1 is LNHDA and CDR2 SQIVND (reference sequence). Written as DNA, the CDR3 is TGTGCCACCGATGGGGGAAGCAATCAGCCCCAGCATTTT. It codes for CATDGGSNQPQHF.